This entry lists 16 T cell receptor beta chains sequenced from one sample in a study of shared clonotypes between healthy human individuals (dated by TCRdb to about 2020). The receptor library was made with the immunoSEQ multiplex PCR assay. TCRdb holds this immuneACCESS table with in-frame rearrangements only. Some clones are missing; in checked studies, unresolved V genes explain under half, and the rest has no known cause. This sample holds 950,000 to 1,100,000 clones; under 80% were observed only once. About 1.5% of the sample rests with the top ten. The sequencing input was memory CD4+ T cells sorted from blood. The cell subset or site label of this sample denotes: CD45RA-negative fraction. Receptors were obtained from a man in his late teens or twenties in good health.

J is TRBJ1-2 and V is TRBV10-2; 7 positions agree with TRBD1. Germline lookup yields CDR1 WSHSY and CDR2 SAAADI. The CDR3 consists of 14 residues. The V and J ends lost 0 bases and 5 bases, in that order; junction bases with no gene match: 3. CDR3 region: CASSESGQIYGYTF. CDR3 nucleotides: TGCGCCAGCAGTGAGTCGGGACAGATATATGGCTACACCTTC.

CDR3 protein: CAISVAVDNEQFF. DNA of the CDR3: TGTGCCATCAGTGTCGCCGTAGACAATGAGCAGTTCTTC. V gene TRBV10-3 combines with J gene TRBJ2-1; D uncertain. Trimming shortened V by 4 bases and J by 5 bases, and 9 bases separated the two germline ends. The CDR3 extends over 13 amino acids. In germline, CDR1 is ENHRY, CDR2 SYGVKD.

The chain is built from TRBV2 and TRBJ1-1; TRBD1 might be the D (5 bases). Trimming pared 0 bases from V and 0 bases from J, leaving 17 bases between. The V gene's germline CDR1 is SNHLY and CDR2 FYNNEI. CDR3 length equals 18 residues. Written as DNA, the CDR3 is TGTGCCAGCAGTGAAGCGGGGGGTCGGGGGATCATGAACACTGAAGCTTTCTTT. It codes for CASSEAGGRGIMNTEAFF.

V usage is TRBV25-1 and J usage is TRBJ2-7, with D possibly matching TRBD1 (6 bases). Between the trimmed V and J ends, which lost 3 bases and 3 bases, there was a span of 15 bases. This CDR3 has 15 residues. CDR1 and CDR2 (germline): MGHDK, SYGVNS. The CDR3 sequence: CASSDSGTRSYEQYF. The DNA of the CDR3 is TGTGCCAGCAGTGATTCCGGGACACGGAGCTACGAGCAGTACTTC.

The chain is built from TRBV6-5 and TRBJ1-2; TRBD1 agrees at 7 bases. With 6 bases clipped from V and 6 bases from J, the junction kept 7 bases outside the gene matches. This CDR3 has 13 residues. Germline V CDR1 and CDR2: MNHEY, SVGAGI. CDR3 nucleotides: TGTGCCAGCAGGGGAGGGGGCGTCGATGGCTACACCTTC. Amino acid sequence: CASRGGGVDGYTF.

This chain connects TRBV7-9 to TRBJ2-3; TRBD2 matches 10 bases. CDR3 length: 15 amino acids. The germline V gene encodes CDR1 SEHNR and CDR2 FQNEAQ (reference sequence). Trimming cost V 5 bases and J 2 bases; bases outside gene matches: 4. The CDR3: CASSQRGGSTDTQYF. CDR3 coding DNA: TGTGCCAGCAGCCAGCGGGGGGGCTCCACAGATACGCAGTATTTT. The full variable domain, in which reference TRBV7-9 and TRBJ2-3 provide the parts outside the CDR3, is DTGVSQNPRHKITKRGQNVTFRCDPISEHNRLYWYRQTLGQGPEFLTYFQNEAQLEKSRLLSDRFSAERPKGSFSTLEIQRTEQGDSAMYLCASSQRGGSTDTQYFGPGTRLTVL.

The CDR3 protein is CASRDAVYGYTF. The CDR3 DNA follows: TGTGCCAGCAGGGACGCAGTCTATGGCTACACCTTC. This chain joins TRBV5-8 and TRBJ1-2; no firm D call. The V end was cut by 5 bases, the J end by 4 bases, with 9 bases between. CDR1 SGHTS and CDR2 YDEGEE come from the germline V gene. CDR3 length equals 12 residues.

Points on this clone: The same CDR3 is also encoded by other DNA sequences in this sample. This sequence joins TRBV2 and TRBJ1-5, with D hard to call. The CDR3 has 14 residues. Germline CDR1 reads SNHLY; CDR2 reads FYNNEI. V lost 0 bases and J 4 bases, leaving 7 bases between the germline ends. The CDR3 region has the DNA TGTGCCAGCAGTGAAGCATCCGTTAATCAGCCCCAGCATTTT. It specifies CASSEASVNQPQHF.

The chain has TRBV18 and TRBJ1-2; D uncertain. The germline CDR1 and CDR2 sequences are KGHSH and LQKENI. The CDR3 loop spans 16 amino acids. V shed 1 base and J shed 0 bases, with 12 bases lying between them. In DNA form, the CDR3 reads TGTGCCAGCTCACCACTGAATCAGGCGGCTAACTATGGCTACACCTTC. It is translated as CASSPLNQAANYGYTF.

The chain carries TRBV29-1 and TRBJ2-3, with 9 bases matching TRBD2. Germline V gene sequence: CDR1 SQVTM, CDR2 ANQGSEA. CDR3 length equals 14 residues. V trimming: 3 bases; J trimming: 6 bases; junction bases outside the gene matches: 7. CDR3 sequence (DNA): TGCAGCGTTGATCTGCGGGAGGGCCTGGATACGCAGTATTTT. Protein: CSVDLREGLDTQYF.

The gene calls are TRBV2 and TRBJ1-2; 9 bases agree with TRBD1. Germline values: CDR1 SNHLY, CDR2 FYNNEI. V dropped 4 bases and J dropped 8; count of bases not matched to a gene: 14. This CDR3 contains 16 residues. This CDR3 is CASSGPPGQGEEGYTF. The DNA for the CDR3 is TGTGCCAGCAGTGGCCCCCCGGGACAGGGTGAAGAAGGCTACACCTTC.

The V call is TRBV12-2, the J call TRBJ2-7; the table's D call of TRBD1 was not tested on the DNA. TRBV12-2 is a pseudogene segment. CDR3 length: 14 residues. CDR3 sequence: CASRLARGHYEQYF. DNA for the CDR3: TGTGCAAGTCGCTTAGCTAGGGGTCACTACGAGCAGTACTTC.

The chain is built from TRBV7-6 and TRBJ2-1; D possibly corresponds to TRBD2 (5 bases). Germline V gives CDR1 SGHVS, CDR2 FNYEAQ. This CDR3 contains 15 residues. Trimming cost V 2 bases and J 0 bases, with 8 bases left between them. The CDR3 DNA reads TGTGCCAGCAGCTTATATGGGAGCTCCTACAATGAGCAGTTCTTC. It encodes CASSLYGSSYNEQFF.

The chain couples TRBV5-1 to TRBJ1-2; D may be TRBD1 (5 bases). The CDR3 is 15 amino acids. V dropped 4 bases and J dropped 4 bases, with 17 bases sitting between them. The germline V gene has CDR1 SGHRS and CDR2 YFSETQ. CDR3 amino acids: CASSAAGTGSYGYTF. CDR3 coding DNA: TGCGCCAGCAGCGCGGCGGGGACGGGGAGCTATGGCTACACCTTC.

About this clone: Distinct nucleotide sequences in the sample also encode this CDR3. The rearrangement joins TRBV18 to TRBJ1-1; D gene unclear. CDR3 size: 13 residues. The germline gives CDR1 KGHSH, CDR2 LQKENI. V gave up 3 bases and J gave up 2 bases, with 7 bases separating them. The CDR3 sequence is CASSPQVNTEAFF. The CDR3 coding sequence is TGTGCCAGCTCACCCCAGGTAAACACTGAAGCTTTCTTT.

The chain joins TRBV27 to TRBJ1-4; D is possibly TRBD1 (6 bases). The V end was cut by 5 bases, the J end by 9 bases, with 16 bases between. CDR1 MNHEY and CDR2 SMNVEV come from the germline V gene (reference sequence). There are 14 residues in the CDR3. In DNA, the CDR3 is TGTGCCAGCAGTCCAGGGGTAGGAGGGAAAAAACTGTTTTTT. It specifies CASSPGVGGKKLFF. Supplemented by reference TRBV27 and TRBJ1-4, the full variable domain reads EAQVTQNPRYLITVTGKKLTVTCSQNMNHEYMSWYRQDPGLGLRQIYYSMNVEVTDKGDVPEGYKVSRKEKRNFPLILESPSPNQTSLYFCASSPGVGGKKLFFGSGTQLSVL.